This T cell receptor (beta chain) was obtained from a study of blood T cell repertoires in COVID-19. Study-wide context: PBMCs, B-cell-depleted T cells, or T cells were the source of the cDNA or gDNA that made up the material.

The authors' processing: The assay estimated nucleated cells by amplifying reference gene primers. Data came from immunoSEQ multiplex PCR; TCRdb stores just in-frame clones and leaves some out. Clonal size and the V and J genes are those of that table, whereas D and trimming came from the DNA. The sample includes about 290,000 clones, approximately 80% of them seen just once. This CDR3 contains 14 residues. V was clipped by 3 bases and J by 8 bases; unmatched bases: 9. Germline V gene lookup returns CDR1 MNHEY and CDR2 SVGEGT. The chain recombines TRBV6-2 or TRBV6-3 with TRBJ1-2; TRBD1 agrees at 7 bases. This TCR came from a woman aged 45 to 65 with active or convalescent COVID-19. Source material: peripheral blood. CDR3 sequence: CASSYGQAVQGYTF. The CDR3 nucleotides are TGTGCCAGCAGTTATGGACAGGCAGTTCAGGGCTACACCTTC.